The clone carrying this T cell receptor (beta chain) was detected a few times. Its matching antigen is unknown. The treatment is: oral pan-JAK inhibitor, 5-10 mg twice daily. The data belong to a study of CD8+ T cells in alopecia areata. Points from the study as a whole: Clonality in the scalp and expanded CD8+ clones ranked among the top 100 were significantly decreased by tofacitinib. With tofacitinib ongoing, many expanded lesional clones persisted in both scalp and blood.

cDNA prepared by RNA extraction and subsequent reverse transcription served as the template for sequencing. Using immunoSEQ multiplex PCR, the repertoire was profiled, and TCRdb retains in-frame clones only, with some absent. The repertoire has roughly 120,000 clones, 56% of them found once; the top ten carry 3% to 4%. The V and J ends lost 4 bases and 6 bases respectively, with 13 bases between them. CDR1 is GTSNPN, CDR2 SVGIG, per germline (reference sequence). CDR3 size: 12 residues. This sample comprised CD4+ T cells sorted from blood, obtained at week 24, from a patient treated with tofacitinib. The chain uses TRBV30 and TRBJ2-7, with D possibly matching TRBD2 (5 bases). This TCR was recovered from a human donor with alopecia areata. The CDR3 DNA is TGTGCCTGGACCCCGTGGGGAGTCGAGCAGTACTTC. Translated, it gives CAWTPWGVEQYF. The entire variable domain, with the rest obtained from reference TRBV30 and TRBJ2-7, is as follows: SQTIHQWPATLVQPVGSPLSLECTVEGTSNPNLYWYRQAAGRGLQLLFYSVGIGQISSEVPQNLSASRPQDRQFILSSKKLLLSDSGFYLCAWTPWGVEQYFGPGTRLTVT.